This TCR beta chain came from a study of shared clonotypes between healthy human individuals. Data came from immunoSEQ multiplex PCR; TCRdb stores just in-frame clones and leaves some out. The data show roughly 510,000 clones, 75% to 80% seen once. The ends lost 0 bases at V and 1 base at J; junction bases unmatched: 5. CDR3 length: 16 amino acids. Germline CDR1 is SGHRS and CDR2 is YFSETQ. The chain carries TRBV5-1 and TRBJ2-3, with 7 bases fitting TRBD1. Sequencing used PBMCs. The clonotype comes from a woman aged 35 to 49 in good health. Some clones in this sample may be carry-over from other donors' samples. CDR3 sequence: CASSLEGGLGTDTQYF. The CDR3 DNA follows: TGCGCCAGCAGCTTGGAAGGGGGCCTTGGCACAGATACGCAGTATTTT.